What follows are 2 T cell receptor beta chains derived from one specimen sequenced in a study of early stage breast cancer tumors. The repertoire was sequenced with immunoSEQ multiplex PCR; TCRdb's copy has only in-frame clones and lacks some. The sample lists about 69,000 clones, more than 70% seen once, with approximately 4.5% in the top ten. The specimen was blood. Receptors were obtained from a person aged 40 to 49 with breast cancer.

V gene TRBV23-1 combines with J gene TRBJ1-4; 8 nucleotides match TRBD1. TRBV23-1 is placed among ORFs of uncertain function. V dropped 4 bases and J dropped 0; count of bases not matched to a gene: 7. CDR3 length equals 17 residues. The CDR3 here is CASSLGQALATNEKLFF. The CDR3, as DNA: TGCGCCAGCAGTCTGGGACAGGCCCTTGCAACTAATGAAAAACTGTTTTTT.

The chain recombines TRBV5-5 with TRBJ1-3; D is ambiguous. Trimming stripped 1 base from V and 4 bases from J, with 12 bases between. This CDR3 has 15 amino acids. Germline values: CDR1 SGHKS, CDR2 YYEKEE (reference sequence). CDR3 residues: CASSLRAEPGNTIYF. The CDR3 DNA follows: TGTGCCAGCAGCTTGCGGGCAGAGCCGGGAAACACCATATATTTT.